Listed below are T cell receptor beta chains from one sample, sequenced in a study of T cells in Graves' hyperthyroidism and ophthalmopathy. TCRdb itself ran the multiplex PCR reads through MiXCR, one entry per CDR3 protein. The table includes approximately 690,000 distinct CDR3 sequences, more than 12% detected once. Sequencing was done on a sample of blood. These TCRs come from a woman aged 50 to 60 with Graves' ophthalmopathy. The CDR3 runs from the conserved cysteine through the conserved F or W. Each record gives: CDR3 protein, CDR3 DNA, D gene, V gene, clone size, CDR3 length, J gene. A D gene is named only where the DNA matches it firmly. Expanded clones are given a class, and other clones once, few, many or no size at all.

cdr3_aa: CASSQEWTDQETQYF
cdr3_nt: TGCGCCAGCAGCCAAGAATGGACTGACCAAGAGACCCAGTACTTC
d_call: -
v_call: TRBV4-1
clone_size: many
cdr3_length: 15
j_call: TRBJ2-5

cdr3_aa: CSANLRGEADTQYF
cdr3_nt: TGCAGTGCTAATCTTAGGGGGGAGGCAGATACGCAGTATTTT
d_call: -
v_call: TRBV20-1
clone_size: many
cdr3_length: 14
j_call: TRBJ2-3

cdr3_aa: CASSPRPGQGSFNYGYTF
cdr3_nt: TGTGCCAGCAGTCCCCGTCCGGGACAGGGGAGTTTCAACTATGGCTACACCTTC
d_call: TRBD1
v_call: TRBV12-3/TRBV12-4
clone_size: -
cdr3_length: 18
j_call: TRBJ1-2

cdr3_aa: CASRDLGGVGVNEQFF
cdr3_nt: TGTGCCAGCAGGGACCTTGGGGGGGTGGGTGTAAATGAGCAGTTCTTC
d_call: TRBD2
v_call: TRBV2
clone_size: many
cdr3_length: 16
j_call: TRBJ2-1

cdr3_aa: CSADWEAGGRADTQYF
cdr3_nt: TGCAGTGCAGACTGGGAAGCGGGAGGGCGGGCAGATACGCAGTATTTT
d_call: TRBD2
v_call: TRBV20-1
clone_size: many
cdr3_length: 16
j_call: TRBJ2-3

cdr3_aa: CASSQDSRQGAWELFF
cdr3_nt: TGCGCCAGCAGCCAAGATAGCCGACAGGGGGCCTGGGAGCTGTTTTTT
d_call: TRBD1
v_call: TRBV4-3
clone_size: -
cdr3_length: 16
j_call: TRBJ2-2

cdr3_aa: CATSEIDRGNEQFF
cdr3_nt: TGTGCCACCAGTGAAATTGACAGGGGCAATGAGCAGTTCTTC
d_call: TRBD1
v_call: TRBV24-1
clone_size: few
cdr3_length: 14
j_call: TRBJ2-1

cdr3_aa: CASNMGLAGEYEQYF
cdr3_nt: TGTGCCAGCAACATGGGACTAGCGGGAGAGTACGAGCAGTACTTC
d_call: TRBD2
v_call: TRBV6-1
clone_size: once
cdr3_length: 15
j_call: TRBJ2-7

cdr3_aa: CAWSVPLSRDEQFF
cdr3_nt: TGTGCCTGGAGTGTACCCCTGAGTAGGGATGAGCAGTTCTTC
d_call: -
v_call: TRBV30
clone_size: -
cdr3_length: 14
j_call: TRBJ2-1

cdr3_aa: CASSPQNRDNEQFF
cdr3_nt: TGCGCCAGCAGCCCACAGAACAGGGACAATGAGCAGTTCTTC
d_call: -
v_call: TRBV4-3
clone_size: many
cdr3_length: 14
j_call: TRBJ2-1

cdr3_aa: CASSFRETNTGELFF
cdr3_nt: TGCGCCAGCAGCTTCCGGGAAACGAACACCGGGGAGCTGTTTTTT
d_call: -
v_call: TRBV5-1
clone_size: -
cdr3_length: 15
j_call: TRBJ2-2

cdr3_aa: CASSRHDRGWGNEQFF
cdr3_nt: TGTGCCAGCAGTCGTCACGACAGGGGATGGGGCAATGAGCAGTTCTTC
d_call: TRBD1
v_call: TRBV28
clone_size: many
cdr3_length: 16
j_call: TRBJ2-1

cdr3_aa: CASSAQSSTDTQYF
cdr3_nt: TGTGCCAGTAGTGCCCAGTCTAGCACAGATACGCAGTATTTT
d_call: -
v_call: TRBV19
clone_size: -
cdr3_length: 14
j_call: TRBJ2-3

cdr3_aa: CASSLFRRQGEETQYF
cdr3_nt: TGTGCCAGCAGTTTATTTCGTCGGCAGGGGGAAGAGACCCAGTACTTC
d_call: TRBD1
v_call: TRBV27
clone_size: -
cdr3_length: 16
j_call: TRBJ2-5

cdr3_aa: CASSLSVRTHEQYF
cdr3_nt: TGTGCCAGCAGCTTGTCCGTAAGGACCCACGAGCAGTACTTC
d_call: -
v_call: TRBV7-9
clone_size: -
cdr3_length: 14
j_call: TRBJ2-7

cdr3_aa: CASSLGGQGIQTQYF
cdr3_nt: TGTGCCAGCAGCTTAGGGGGACAGGGTATTCAGACCCAGTACTTC
d_call: TRBD1
v_call: TRBV11-2
clone_size: few
cdr3_length: 15
j_call: TRBJ2-5

cdr3_aa: CASSTRPADTQYF
cdr3_nt: TGTGCCAGCAGCACCCGACCCGCAGATACGCAGTATTTT
d_call: -
v_call: TRBV7-8
clone_size: many
cdr3_length: 13
j_call: TRBJ2-3

cdr3_aa: CASSLSEGQPQHF
cdr3_nt: TGTGCCAGCTCACTATCGGAGGGTCAGCCCCAGCATTTT
d_call: -
v_call: TRBV18
clone_size: many
cdr3_length: 13
j_call: TRBJ1-5

cdr3_aa: CASSLEGQGAYNEQFF
cdr3_nt: TGTGCCAGCAGCCTAGAGGGACAGGGGGCTTACAATGAGCAGTTCTTC
d_call: TRBD1
v_call: TRBV7-9
clone_size: many
cdr3_length: 16
j_call: TRBJ2-1

cdr3_aa: CASTVLAGDTGELFF
cdr3_nt: TGTGCCAGCACCGTACTAGCGGGAGATACCGGGGAGCTGTTTTTT
d_call: TRBD2
v_call: TRBV6-1
clone_size: -
cdr3_length: 15
j_call: TRBJ2-2

cdr3_aa: CASSFVGGTSKEKLFF
cdr3_nt: TGCGCCAGCAGCTTCGTCGGAGGAACTTCCAAGGAAAAACTGTTTTTT
d_call: -
v_call: TRBV5-1
clone_size: few
cdr3_length: 16
j_call: TRBJ1-4

cdr3_aa: CASSPQGYEQFF
cdr3_nt: TGTGCCAGCAGCCCCCAGGGCTATGAGCAGTTCTTC
d_call: -
v_call: TRBV3-1
clone_size: many
cdr3_length: 12
j_call: TRBJ2-1

cdr3_aa: CASTSGLAVRGELFF
cdr3_nt: TGTGCCAGCACCTCAGGACTAGCGGTCCGCGGGGAGCTGTTTTTT
d_call: TRBD2
v_call: TRBV7-6
clone_size: many
cdr3_length: 15
j_call: TRBJ2-2

cdr3_aa: CAIRGTGVAYEQYF
cdr3_nt: TGTGCCATCAGGGGTACGGGAGTGGCCTACGAGCAGTACTTC
d_call: -
v_call: TRBV10-3
clone_size: many
cdr3_length: 14
j_call: TRBJ2-7

cdr3_aa: CSVPRTSEDTQYF
cdr3_nt: TGCAGCGTCCCCAGGACTAGCGAAGATACGCAGTATTTT
d_call: TRBD2
v_call: TRBV29-1
clone_size: many
cdr3_length: 13
j_call: TRBJ2-3

cdr3_aa: CASSLDRGPMNTEAFF
cdr3_nt: TGTGCCAGCAGTTTGGACAGGGGTCCGATGAACACTGAAGCTTTCTTT
d_call: TRBD1
v_call: TRBV12-3/TRBV12-4
clone_size: many
cdr3_length: 16
j_call: TRBJ1-1

cdr3_aa: CASSRGTDEQYF
cdr3_nt: TGCGCCAGCAGCCGGGGGACTGACGAGCAGTACTTC
d_call: -
v_call: TRBV4-3
clone_size: few
cdr3_length: 12
j_call: TRBJ2-7

cdr3_aa: CASNQLTGGGETQYF
cdr3_nt: TGTGCCAGCAACCAACTGACAGGGGGCGGAGAGACCCAGTACTTC
d_call: TRBD1
v_call: TRBV5-5
clone_size: many
cdr3_length: 15
j_call: TRBJ2-5

cdr3_aa: CASSLASASGLETQYF
cdr3_nt: TGTGCCAGCAGCTTAGCGTCGGCTAGCGGGTTGGAGACCCAGTACTTC
d_call: TRBD2
v_call: TRBV7-6
clone_size: many
cdr3_length: 16
j_call: TRBJ2-5

cdr3_aa: CAISGRAGGGDTQYF
cdr3_nt: TGTGCCATCAGTGGCCGGGCGGGAGGAGGAGATACGCAGTATTTT
d_call: TRBD2
v_call: TRBV10-3
clone_size: few
cdr3_length: 15
j_call: TRBJ2-3

cdr3_aa: CASSQEGRAGGELFF
cdr3_nt: TGCGCCAGCAGCCAAGAGGGCAGGGCGGGCGGGGAGCTGTTTTTT
d_call: -
v_call: TRBV4-3
clone_size: -
cdr3_length: 15
j_call: TRBJ2-2

cdr3_aa: CASSPGAWNEQFF
cdr3_nt: TGTGCCAGCAGTCCCGGCGCATGGAATGAGCAGTTCTTC
d_call: -
v_call: TRBV6-1
clone_size: few
cdr3_length: 13
j_call: TRBJ2-1

cdr3_aa: CASSLQTGYNEQFF
cdr3_nt: TGTGCCAGCAGCCTTCAGACAGGCTACAATGAGCAGTTCTTC
d_call: -
v_call: TRBV6-1
clone_size: many
cdr3_length: 14
j_call: TRBJ2-1

cdr3_aa: CASSLEIEQYF
cdr3_nt: TGTGCCAGCAGCTTGGAAATCGAGCAGTACTTC
d_call: -
v_call: TRBV5-6
clone_size: -
cdr3_length: 11
j_call: TRBJ2-7

cdr3_aa: CASSSIAYSYEQYF
cdr3_nt: TGCGCCAGCAGCTCAATAGCGTACTCCTACGAGCAGTACTTC
d_call: -
v_call: TRBV5-1
clone_size: many
cdr3_length: 14
j_call: TRBJ2-7

cdr3_aa: CSARGGTDNYGYTF
cdr3_nt: TGCAGCGCCCGGGGGGGTACCGATAACTATGGCTACACCTTC
d_call: -
v_call: TRBV29-1
clone_size: -
cdr3_length: 14
j_call: TRBJ1-2

cdr3_aa: CSVVFWAGGEQETQYF
cdr3_nt: TGCAGCGTTGTGTTCTGGGCTGGCGGAGAACAAGAGACCCAGTACTTC
d_call: -
v_call: TRBV29-1
clone_size: -
cdr3_length: 16
j_call: TRBJ2-5

cdr3_aa: CASSLFGVSYEQYF
cdr3_nt: TGTGCCAGCAGTTTGTTTGGGGTCTCCTACGAGCAGTACTTC
d_call: -
v_call: TRBV12-3/TRBV12-4
clone_size: -
cdr3_length: 14
j_call: TRBJ2-7

cdr3_aa: CAISEGGNQPQHF
cdr3_nt: TGTGCCATCAGTGAGGGGGGCAATCAGCCCCAGCATTTT
d_call: -
v_call: TRBV10-3
clone_size: many
cdr3_length: 13
j_call: TRBJ1-5

cdr3_aa: CASSPRTSGSRSYNEQFF
cdr3_nt: TGTGCCAGCAGCCCGCGGACTAGCGGGAGCCGCTCCTACAATGAGCAGTTCTTC
d_call: TRBD2
v_call: TRBV16
clone_size: many
cdr3_length: 18
j_call: TRBJ2-1

cdr3_aa: CASRQTDRVTMNTEAFF
cdr3_nt: TGTGCCAGCAGACAAACTGACAGGGTAACCATGAACACTGAAGCTTTCTTT
d_call: TRBD1
v_call: TRBV6-2/TRBV6-3
clone_size: many
cdr3_length: 17
j_call: TRBJ1-1

cdr3_aa: CASVDSGTEAFF
cdr3_nt: TGTGCCAGCGTGGATAGTGGCACTGAAGCTTTCTTT
d_call: -
v_call: TRBV6-1
clone_size: few
cdr3_length: 12
j_call: TRBJ1-1

cdr3_aa: CASSRSRWEFYEQYF
cdr3_nt: TGCGCCAGCAGCCGCTCTCGCTGGGAATTCTACGAGCAGTACTTC
d_call: -
v_call: TRBV5-1
clone_size: -
cdr3_length: 15
j_call: TRBJ2-7

cdr3_aa: CASSSRGSGELFF
cdr3_nt: TGTGCCAGCAGCTCAAGGGGTTCCGGGGAGCTGTTTTTT
d_call: -
v_call: TRBV7-3
clone_size: many
cdr3_length: 13
j_call: TRBJ2-2

cdr3_aa: CASSRTSLTDTQYF
cdr3_nt: TGTGCCAGCAGCCGGACTAGCCTCACAGATACGCAGTATTTT
d_call: TRBD2
v_call: TRBV3-1
clone_size: -
cdr3_length: 14
j_call: TRBJ2-3

cdr3_aa: CAISEPRPGEQYF
cdr3_nt: TGTGCCATCAGTGAGCCCCGTCCTGGGGAGCAGTACTTC
d_call: -
v_call: TRBV10-3
clone_size: many
cdr3_length: 13
j_call: TRBJ2-7

cdr3_aa: CASSLASQGNQPQHF
cdr3_nt: TGTGCCAGCAGTTTAGCCTCACAGGGGAATCAGCCCCAGCATTTT
d_call: TRBD1
v_call: TRBV12-3/TRBV12-4
clone_size: -
cdr3_length: 15
j_call: TRBJ1-5

cdr3_aa: CASSPPGRSNTGELFF
cdr3_nt: TGTGCCAGCTCACCACCAGGAAGGAGCAACACCGGGGAGCTGTTTTTT
d_call: -
v_call: TRBV18
clone_size: -
cdr3_length: 16
j_call: TRBJ2-2

cdr3_aa: CASSQESTTWGQETQYF
cdr3_nt: TGCGCCAGCAGCCAAGAATCAACGACATGGGGCCAAGAGACCCAGTACTTC
d_call: -
v_call: TRBV4-1
clone_size: -
cdr3_length: 17
j_call: TRBJ2-5

cdr3_aa: CASGLWAKNTEAFF
cdr3_nt: TGTGCTAGTGGTCTTTGGGCCAAGAACACTGAAGCTTTCTTT
d_call: -
v_call: TRBV12-5
clone_size: many
cdr3_length: 14
j_call: TRBJ1-1

cdr3_aa: CATGTDRDRGSYNEQFF
cdr3_nt: TGTGCCACCGGCACAGACCGGGACAGGGGATCCTACAATGAGCAGTTCTTC
d_call: TRBD1
v_call: TRBV24-1
clone_size: many
cdr3_length: 17
j_call: TRBJ2-1

cdr3_aa: CASSQGLVNNEQFF
cdr3_nt: TGCGCCAGCAGCCAAGGCCTCGTGAATAATGAGCAGTTCTTC
d_call: -
v_call: TRBV4-3
clone_size: few
cdr3_length: 14
j_call: TRBJ2-1

cdr3_aa: CASRELLTGGVQFF
cdr3_nt: TGTGCCAGCAGAGAACTCTTAACGGGAGGGGTGCAGTTCTTC
d_call: TRBD2
v_call: TRBV6-2/TRBV6-3
clone_size: many
cdr3_length: 14
j_call: TRBJ2-1

cdr3_aa: CASRSLGGYEDTEAFF
cdr3_nt: TGTGCCAGCAGGTCCCTGGGGGGGTATGAGGACACTGAAGCTTTCTTT
d_call: -
v_call: TRBV2
clone_size: many
cdr3_length: 16
j_call: TRBJ1-1